The rows below give T cell receptor beta chains drawn from one sample of a study of cytomegalovirus exposure and HLA in healthy donors. Libraries were prepared by immunoSEQ multiplex PCR; TCRdb keeps only in-frame clonotypes and omits some of them. The repertoire table contains tens of thousands of clones. Specimen: PBMCs. All receptors come from a woman aged 40 to 50 in good health and CMV-seropositive. Each CDR3 is given with its conserved first and last residue. The D gene is left open where the match is weak.

j_call,d_call,v_call,cdr3_aa,cdr3_nt
TRBJ1-3,-,TRBV7-8,CASSLGRGFSGNTIYF,TGTGCCAGCAGCTTAGGACGGGGATTCTCTGGAAACACCATATATTTT
TRBJ2-5,-,TRBV19,CASTPNSGAAQTQYF,TGTGCCAGTACCCCTAACTCGGGAGCTGCGCAGACCCAGTACTTC
TRBJ2-2,-,TRBV19,CASSIQGSTGELFF,TGTGCCAGTAGTATACAGGGGTCGACCGGGGAGCTGTTTTTT
TRBJ2-7,TRBD2,TRBV27,CASTVAGGPAYEQYF,TGTGCCAGCACAGTAGCGGGAGGGCCCGCCTACGAGCAGTACTTC
TRBJ1-4,TRBD1,TRBV9,CASSLQGNTNEKLFF,TGTGCCAGCAGCTTACAGGGGAATACTAATGAAAAACTGTTTTTT
TRBJ1-1,-,TRBV7-9,CASSLGVGEGTEAFF,TGTGCCAGCAGCTTAGGAGTTGGGGAGGGCACTGAAGCTTTCTTT
TRBJ2-2,TRBD2,TRBV9,CASSSPRLAGSTGELFF,TGTGCCAGCAGCTCCCCAAGACTAGCGGGTAGTACCGGGGAGCTGTTTTTT
TRBJ1-6,TRBD1,TRBV28,CASSKKLQGALHF,TGTGCCAGCAGTAAAAAGCTCCAGGGGGCCCTCCACTTT
TRBJ2-5,TRBD2,TRBV5-4,CAGEQRGAAETQYF,TGTGCCGGGGAGCAGCGGGGGGCAGCAGAGACCCAGTACTTC
TRBJ1-6,-,TRBV7-2,CASSLVNSPLHF,TGTGCCAGCAGCTTAGTAAATTCACCCCTCCACTTT
TRBJ2-7,TRBD1,TRBV29-1,CSVGAQGAYEQYF,TGCAGCGTTGGGGCTCAGGGGGCTTACGAGCAGTACTTC
TRBJ2-7,TRBD1,TRBV5-1,CASSWGGQGSEQYF,TGCGCCAGCAGCTGGGGGGGACAGGGTAGCGAGCAGTACTTC
TRBJ1-5,TRBD1,TRBV19,CASSMDRAVIGPQHF,TGTGCCAGTAGTATGGACAGGGCCGTAATTGGGCCCCAGCATTTT
TRBJ2-3,-,TRBV2,CASSVARPPDTQYF,TGTGCCAGCAGTGTAGCCAGGCCCCCAGATACGCAGTATTTT
TRBJ1-4,-,TRBV19,CASSIESIIGEHKNEKLFF,TGTGCCAGTAGTATAGAGTCTATCATCGGGGAGCATAAAAATGAAAAACTGTTTTTT
TRBJ1-5,TRBD1,TRBV28,CASSPNRGGIRPQHF,TGTGCCAGCAGCCCTAACAGGGGAGGAATCCGGCCCCAGCATTTT
TRBJ2-1,-,TRBV27,CASSLPSFGGNEQFF,TGTGCCAGCAGTTTACCCTCATTTGGAGGCAATGAGCAGTTCTTC
TRBJ2-3,TRBD2,TRBV15,CATSGIVSGIGDTQYF,TGTGCCACCAGCGGTATCGTTAGCGGGATCGGAGATACGCAGTATTTT
TRBJ1-2,-,TRBV7-2,CASSRSYGYTF,TGTGCCAGCAGCCGTTCCTATGGCTACACCTTC
TRBJ1-2,TRBD1,TRBV6-1,CASSEAGTGNYGYTF,TGTGCCAGCAGTGAAGCGGGGACAGGCAACTATGGCTACACCTTC
TRBJ1-1,-,TRBV21-1,CAGYGAGQGYTEAFF,TGCGCAGGATACGGGGCCGGACAGGGTTACACTGAAGCTTTCTTT
TRBJ2-7,-,TRBV7-8,CASSLGRGTPYEQYF,TGTGCCAGCAGCTTAGGACGGGGGACTCCCTACGAGCAGTACTTC
TRBJ2-1,TRBD2,TRBV19,CASSTLAGSHNEQFF,TGTGCCAGTAGTACGTTAGCGGGATCCCACAATGAGCAGTTCTTC
TRBJ2-7,TRBD1,TRBV14,CASSQGKKSGTDITYEQYF,TGTGCCAGCAGCCAAGGAAAGAAATCCGGGACAGACATCACCTACGAGCAGTACTTC
TRBJ2-7,-,TRBV28,CASSRPGHLYEQYF,TGTGCCAGCAGTCGACCGGGACATCTTTACGAGCAGTACTTC
TRBJ2-2,TRBD2,TRBV5-1,CASSLRLAGVWGTGELFF,TGCGCCAGCAGCTTACGACTAGCGGGAGTATGGGGCACCGGGGAGCTGTTTTTT
TRBJ2-7,TRBD1,TRBV11-2,CASVRYGQGAYEQYF,TGTGCCAGCGTGAGATACGGACAGGGGGCCTACGAGCAGTACTTC
TRBJ2-1,-,TRBV18,CASSPPTGEKSDEQFF,TGTGCCAGCTCACCTCCGACGGGGGAGAAGAGCGATGAGCAGTTCTTC
TRBJ1-2,TRBD1,TRBV27,CASARTGDGYTF,TGTGCCAGCGCTAGGACAGGGGATGGCTACACCTTC
TRBJ1-6,-,TRBV15,CATSRDFPPLREVVPLHF,TGTGCCACCAGCAGAGATTTTCCTCCCCTACGAGAAGTAGTTCCCCTCCACTTT
TRBJ1-6,-,TRBV12-5,CASGDIAALAITIGFDNSPLHF,TGTGCTAGTGGGGATATTGCGGCCCTGGCGATAACTATTGGATTCGATAATTCACCCCTCCACTTT
TRBJ2-2,TRBD1,TRBV27,CASSYDRATGELFF,TGTGCCAGCAGTTACGACAGGGCGACCGGGGAGCTGTTTTTT
TRBJ2-7,TRBD2,TRBV7-7,CASSPRTSHEQYF,TGTGCTAGCAGCCCCCGGACTAGCCACGAGCAGTACTTC
TRBJ1-4,TRBD1,TRBV5-4,CASSLTGQSNEKLFF,TGTGCCAGCAGCTTGACGGGACAGAGTAATGAAAAACTGTTTTTT
TRBJ1-1,-,TRBV29-1,CSVVPILGTEAFF,TGCAGCGTTGTTCCGATTCTAGGCACTGAAGCTTTCTTT
TRBJ2-7,-,TRBV6-1,CASRVSPIYEQYF,TGTGCCAGCAGAGTCTCCCCTATCTACGAGCAGTACTTC
TRBJ2-3,TRBD2,TRBV5-1,CASSKDPGGSTDTQYF,TGCGCCAGCAGCAAGGACCCCGGGGGGAGCACAGATACGCAGTATTTT
TRBJ2-7,TRBD1,TRBV19,CASSPDRGQALEQYF,TGTGCCAGTAGTCCAGACCGCGGACAGGCCCTCGAGCAGTACTTC
TRBJ2-7,TRBD2,TRBV15,CATRGYGTSGAYEQYF,TGTGCCACTCGTGGATACGGGACTAGCGGAGCCTACGAGCAGTACTTC
TRBJ2-1,-,TRBV5-8,CASSFQGGLAEQFF,TGTGCCAGCAGCTTCCAGGGGGGTCTCGCTGAGCAGTTCTTC
TRBJ2-3,-,TRBV15,CATSRVPLGGTDTQYF,TGTGCCACCAGCAGAGTCCCTTTAGGGGGTACAGATACGCAGTATTTT